Sequencing of this T cell receptor (beta chain) was carried out in a study of blood T cells in healthy people across ages (dated by TCRdb to between 2014 and 2016). With respect to the entire study: Template switching captured roughly one uniquely barcoded TCR beta cDNA molecule per two T cells in model experiments. To avoid experimental bias, donors of different ages were spread randomly across the sequencing lanes. Four age groups were formed from the donors: young (average approximately 15 years), middle-aged (less than 40), aged (approximately 60) and long-lived (roughly 88). Age-related changes in TCR beta repertoire diversity were measured in the study by deep sequencing normalized with unique cDNA molecular identifiers. Using the same blood draw, the study looked at two additional independent replicas of 1 million unique cDNA reads for two donors, one aged 18 to 30 and the other aged 80 or older. Broader findings and caveats from the paper: The CMV infection status of donors was not known, potentially confounding age-related changes in expanded clonotypes. Compared with the aged group, more naive CD4+ T cells, fewer expanded clones and increased TCR diversity were shown by the long-lived group, suggesting age selection. Conclusive comparison of naive and antigen-experienced compartments was prevented by the profiling of bulk unsorted PBMCs. Observed TCR beta diversity per million T cells fell roughly linearly with age, and a significant reduction was already apparent by age roughly 41. A strong correlation was found between observed TCR beta diversity and the percentage of naive T cells measured by flow cytometry. Estimates of total diversity from one million sequenced T cells were regarded as lower bounds and underestimates.

Preparation of the library involved 5' RACE. The sample was run on an Illumina HiSeq 2500. A second PCR of roughly 7 to 11 cycles was performed with a sample-barcoded 5' primer and a J-beta primer mix. A unique molecular identifier was introduced onto each TCR beta cDNA molecule by a template-switch 5' adaptor carrying 12 random nucleotides. Each sample yielded at least 2.5 million CDR3-containing paired-end reads. All of the RNA was converted into first-strand cDNA using the Mint cDNA synthesis kit, with a TRBC-specific oligonucleotide serving as the primer. Following uracil-DNA glycosylase treatment, all cDNA underwent a first 18-cycle PCR with the universal primers M1SS and BC2_uni_R. The original pipeline was this. For normalization, 1 million high-quality reads, each with a distinct molecular identifier, were randomly selected from each sample. Reads sharing molecular identifiers were discarded rather than binned into consensus sequences. MiTCR, set to a Q25 quality threshold and the strictest error-elimination algorithm, was used for CDR3 identification, clonotype clustering and error correction. A nonparametric unseen species model with Euler transformation was used to estimate lower-bound total TCR beta diversity. TCRdb took the public reads, trimmed them with fastp at Q25, ran MiXCR for clone calling and kept in-frame beta chains. Every CDR3 protein is listed once, alongside the most common genes and DNA of its rows. What appears here as the V and J calls and clone size reflects TCRdb's work, not the paper's. The sample contains about 1.5 million distinct CDR3 sequences, roughly 45% of them found a single time. The ten largest clonotypes hold roughly 7.9% of the sample.

This clonotype was picked up a small number of times. The target of this receptor is not known. Nothing much larger sits one base from this clone, and base qualities are not available. The roughly 42 donors, aged about 6 to 95 years, were systemically healthy Caucasian individuals from Russia. Each donor gave ten milliliters of peripheral blood, collected into EDTA-treated Vacutainer tubes. PBMCs were isolated by Ficoll-Paque density-gradient centrifugation, with at least 6 million obtained per sample. Total RNA, at least 6 micrograms per sample, was extracted from PBMCs with Trizol reagent. The percentages of naive CD45RAhigh/CD27high T cells were determined by flow cytometry on a PBMC aliquot from every donor. The source is a young woman in good health. Sequenced material: blood.

Here is the DNA: TGTGCCAGCAGCCAAGATATTGGCGGCTACGAGCAGTACTTC. This codes for CASSQDIGGYEQYF. In this chain, TRBV3-1 is recombined with TRBJ2-7; the D gene lacks a confident call. V gives up 0 bases and J gives up 3 bases, and the segment between their germline ends measures 9 bases. The CDR3 runs 14 amino acids, cysteine and phenylalanine included. The sequence is cut down to CDR3 DNA, 42 bases in frame from base 1. CDR1 and CDR2, per the germline V gene (reference sequence), are LGHDT and YNNKEL.